This T cell receptor (beta chain) was found in a study of regulatory T cells in long-lasting Graves disease. This clonotype showed up many times. This CDR3 comprises 14 residues. Per germline, CDR1 LGHDT and CDR2 YNNKEL (reference sequence). V was cut by 1 base and J by 4 bases, with 10 bases left in between. CDR3 regions were amplified by Arm-PCR using iRepertoire HTBI primers to build TCR beta libraries. One entry per CDR3 protein, called by TCRdb with MiXCR from the multiplex PCR reads. This table holds 420,000 or so distinct CDR3 sequences, about 15% found once. The time point was: newly diagnosed GD, antithyroid drugs for less than 3 months. PBMC RNA served as the TCR library source. The guidelines of the American Thyroid Association were the basis for diagnosing Graves' disease. A volume of about 9.9 milliliters of peripheral blood was collected in EDTA tubes. This same sample was also part of a study on T cells in Graves' hyperthyroidism and ophthalmopathy. That work states: Patients with uncontrolled infections, other autoimmune diseases, pregnancy or lactation were excluded. Researchers report that a 13 V-J model separated ophthalmopathy from stable hyperthyroidism.

The sample was peripheral blood mononuclear cells (PBMCs), taken at new diagnosis, from a patient treated with antithyroid drugs. The clonotype comes from a woman under 30 with Graves disease. The chain recombines TRBV3-1 with TRBJ1-1; no definite D call. The CDR3 bases are TGTGCCAGCAGCCAAGCCCCCAGGATCACTGAAGCTTTCTTT. Protein: CASSQAPRITEAFF. Drawing the rest from reference TRBV3-1 and TRBJ1-1, the complete variable domain is DTAVSQTPKYLVTQMGNDKSIKCEQNLGHDTMYWYKQDSKKFLKIMFSYNNKELIINETVPNRFSPKSPDKAHLNLHINSLELGDSAVYFCASSQAPRITEAFFGQGTRLTVV.